A selection of T cell receptor beta chains follows, all from one sample in a study of cytomegalovirus exposure and HLA in healthy donors. Clones were sequenced by immunoSEQ multiplex PCR, and TCRdb holds only the in-frame ones, with some missing. The sample carries some 98,000 clones, roughly a tenth recorded once. Sequenced: PBMCs. All receptors derive from a man over 45 in good health and CMV-seropositive. Both conserved end residues are part of each CDR3. Fields, in order: V gene, D gene, clone size, J gene, CDR3 DNA, CDR3 protein. The D gene is left open where the match is weak. Rows may omit the clone size; those that give it use once, few, many or a size class.

>TRBV4-1|TRBD2|-|TRBJ2-2
TGCGCCAGCAGCCAAGAGTGGACTAGCGGGAGGGCCGGCACCGGGGAGCTGTTTTTT
CASSQEWTSGRAGTGELFF
>TRBV9|TRBD1|few|TRBJ2-2
TGTGCCAGCAGCGGACAGGGGAGACAAAGCGGGGAGCTGTTTTTT
CASSGQGRQSGELFF
>TRBV5-1|TRBD2|-|TRBJ2-7
TGCGCCAGCAGCCTTGCACTGGCGGGAGTTGGTGAGCAGTACTTC
CASSLALAGVGEQYF
>TRBV4-1|-|-|TRBJ1-2
TGCGCCAGCAGCCAAGAAGGGGGAGGCTACACCTTC
CASSQEGGGYTF
>TRBV28|TRBD1|-|TRBJ2-5
TGTGCCAGCAGAGGAACCGGGACAGCTGGGTACCAAGAGACCCAGTACTTC
CASRGTGTAGYQETQYF
>TRBV5-1|-|few|TRBJ1-1
TGCGCCAGCAGCTTGGTCCCAGGGGCGAACACTGAAGCTTTCTTT
CASSLVPGANTEAFF
>TRBV29-1|TRBD1|-|TRBJ2-1
TGCAGCGTTCTTCCGGGACAGAGATCCTACAATGAGCAGTTCTTC
CSVLPGQRSYNEQFF
>TRBV10-3|TRBD2|-|TRBJ2-1
TGTGCCACCATCGGACTAGCGGCGCAGAAATTTGGGGTATACAATGAGCAGTTCTTC
CATIGLAAQKFGVYNEQFF
>TRBV30|-|-|TRBJ1-5
TGTGCCTGGACGGGGCAGCCGGGGGGCAATCAGCCCCAGCATTTT
CAWTGQPGGNQPQHF
>TRBV29-1|-|-|TRBJ2-7
TGCAGCGTTGAGAGCGGCAACCAGAACTACGAGCAGTACTTC
CSVESGNQNYEQYF
>TRBV6-1|TRBD1|few|TRBJ2-7
TGTGCCAGCCGAGACAGGGGCTACGAGCAGTACTTC
CASRDRGYEQYF